This TCR beta chain was observed in a study of regulatory T cells in long-lasting Graves disease. Looking at the study overall: Patients with persistent Graves' disease had over 5 years of antithyroid drugs and persistent TSH receptor antibodies.

Investigators prepared the TCR beta libraries by applying iRepertoire HTBI primers and Arm-PCR of CDR3 regions. TCRdb recomputed calls from the multiplex PCR reads with MiXCR, one row per CDR3 protein. This sample has about 290,000 distinct CDR3 sequences; more than 20% occur once, and the top ten carry 45% to 70%. Whole-study results and caveats: A greater number of public clonotypes (around 2,700) was shared by persistent patients than by new patients (about 960).

Time point described: persistent/refractory GD, antithyroid drugs over 5 years with positive TRAb. RNA isolated from PBMCs was used to make the TCR library. Each patient gave approximately 9.6 milliliters of EDTA-anticoagulated peripheral blood. This clonotype was seen a handful of times. No antigen is known for it. Germline CDR1 and CDR2: SGHTA and FQGNSA. CDR3 length equals 14 residues. Trimming left V 5 bases short and J 4 bases short, with 14 bases between. The chain is built from TRBV7-2 and TRBJ2-5; D uncertain. The TCR sequence derives from a female donor with Graves disease. Sequencing used peripheral blood mononuclear cells (PBMCs), obtained when the disease was refractory, from a patient treated with antithyroid drugs. The CDR3 DNA is TGTGCCAGCAGCGCCGACTGGCTAAGAGAGACCCAGTACTTC. Translating gives CASSADWLRETQYF. Drawing the rest from reference TRBV7-2 and TRBJ2-5, the complete variable domain is GAGVSQSPSNKVTEKGKDVELRCDPISGHTALYWYRQSLGQGLEFLIYFQGNSAPDKSGLPSDRFSAERTGGSVSTLTIQRTQQEDSAVYLCASSADWLRETQYFGPGTRLLVL.